Described below is a single TCR beta chain sequence and its context. The specificity of this receptor is unknown. Base qualities are missing; no much larger clone stands one base away. TCRbeta CDR3 regions were amplified from genomic DNA using the immunoSEQ Assay, a bias-controlled multiplex PCR. As for the original processing: The number of nucleated cells in each sample was estimated from the amplification of reference gene primers within the assay. Sequence reads were collapsed and filtered to measure the absolute abundance of every unique TCRbeta CDR3 rearrangement. For each sample, productive Simpson clonality was calculated as the square root of Simpson's diversity index over productive rearrangements. TCRdb mirrors the immuneACCESS table, restricted to in-frame sequences. Some clones are absent from its copies; in checked studies, under half trace to an unresolved V gene, and the reason for the others is unknown. The V and J calls and clone size were taken over from that table, and D and trimming were inferred from the DNA. The sample data list approximately 200,000 clones, and roughly 84% of these were observed just once. Roughly 7.1% of the sample lies in the top ten.

Participants in the prospective study were aged 18 to 89 years, lived in 20 to 30 United States geographic areas, and enrolled through a virtual design. To assign participants to cohorts, the prospective study relied on clinical history that participants themselves reported in a screening survey and a study questionnaire. In the prospective study, whole blood, serum and a nasopharyngeal or oropharyngeal swab were collected from each participant by mobile phlebotomists. Additional blood draws and questionnaires over an approximately two-month period could optionally be provided by prospective study participants. Blood samples from the prospective study were shipped frozen or at room temperature prior to DNA extraction. This sample was included in a study of blood T cell repertoires in COVID-19 (TCRdb year 2020). In the study overall: Recovered participants in ImmuneRACE Cohort 3 were defined as having two consecutive negative NP/OP PCR tests, clearance from a healthcare professional, or resolution of symptoms. The dataset comprised deeply sampled blood TCRbeta repertoires from subjects exposed to, actively infected with, or recovered from COVID-19. The repertoires were released in a freely available public database meant as a resource for research on the immune response to SARS-CoV-2. The material from the prospective study consisted of cDNA or gDNA derived from T cells, B-cell-depleted T cells, or PBMCs. Samples covering the acute and convalescent phases of COVID-19 were provided by collaborators in the United States, Italy and Spain. Samples were obtained from the ongoing ImmuneRACE study (first 160 participants) and from roughly 1,300 subjects provided by 6 global collaborators. Where available, HLA class I and class II types were taken from metadata supplied by the sample provider and were not determined by assay-based typing. Sample metadata almost always included a de-identified subject ID, COVID-19 status, age in years and sex. Summary of the overall study and its limitations: Clinical and demographic metadata were provided uncurated, with the amount varying by source and participant.

The CDR3 measures 16 amino acids from cysteine to phenylalanine. CDR3 DNA is the only sequence kept; it has 48 bases, read in frame from the first base. Deletion took 3 bases off V and 0 bases off J, with a span of 13 bases between the germline ends. Looking up the germline V gene (reference sequence) yields CDR1 SGHNT and CDR2 YYREEE. The chain was built from TRBV5-4 and TRBJ2-1; the D gene is not confidently resolved. The sample consisted of PBMCs or T cells enriched from blood (not recorded which). The clonotype originates from a young man in a cohort exposed to, infected with or recovered from COVID-19 (not recorded which). For the CDR3, the sequence is CASSSAQVRSYNEQFF. The nucleotides are TGTGCCAGCAGCTCGGCGCAGGTCCGCTCCTACAATGAGCAGTTCTTC.